Sequencing of this T cell receptor beta chain was carried out in a study of Ad26.COV2.S vaccination and SARS-CoV-2 variants (dated by TCRdb to about 2021). Looking at the study overall: Vaccine-arm donors came from COV1001, a multicentre, randomized, double-blind, placebo-controlled phase I-IIa trial of Ad26.COV2.S in healthy adults. Dosing of Ad26.COV2.S was intramuscular, at either 5x10^10 or 1x10^11 viral particles, delivered as one shot or as two shots spaced 56 days apart. TCRbeta repertoire sequencing served as the tool for gauging how specific and how broad the SARS-CoV-2-reactive T cell receptors were following Ad26.COV2.S vaccination. A total of approximately 30 samples were included in the TCR-sequenced set, comprising roughly 20 Ad26.COV2.S vaccine recipients, 5 placebo recipients and 8 SARS-CoV-2 convalescent individuals. Trial participants were randomized into five groups of five, in which low-dose or high-dose Ad26.COV2.S was given once or twice, or placebo was given on both occasions. Investigators remained blinded to trial group allocation during experiments and outcome assessment. Broader findings and caveats from the paper: Substantial breadth of spike-specific CD8+ and CD4+ T cell responses was reported after vaccination. Spike-specific TCR breadth was higher in Ad26.COV2.S recipients than in placebo recipients (P = 0.0014). Non-spike TCR breadth was comparable between vaccine and placebo recipients, consistent with the vaccine containing only spike. It was noted by the authors that total T cell responses may have been underestimated by the TCR breadth and depth analyses. The study was not powered to compare responses between vaccine doses or regimens.

The junction shows trimming of 6 bases on V and 4 bases on J, and the gene matches do not reach 4 bases of it. Sequences SQVTM (CDR1) and ANQGSEA (CDR2) are obtained from the germline V gene. From the cysteine through the phenylalanine, the CDR3 covers 13 amino acids. The kept DNA is CDR3 alone, 39 bases in frame from the first base. Note on this clone: Its antigen target is currently unknown. It has no much larger one-base neighbor in the sample; base qualities were not kept.

Per the publication, the treatment or condition label means: over 15 received Ad26.COV2.S at low or high dose, single or two shots; about 5 received placebo; per-sample allocation not given. For vaccine and placebo recipients, repertoires were sequenced using samples collected on day 63 after the first injection. Cohort 1b enrolled about 25 adults aged 18-55 years at a single site in Boston, USA, between 29 July and 7 August 2020. As a vaccine, Ad26.COV2.S was a replication-incompetent adenovirus type 26 vector that expressed a prefusion-stabilized SARS-CoV-2 spike protein derived from the original Wuhan strain. The immunoSEQ Assay was the method used to sequence TCRbeta CDR3 regions. After extraction, genomic DNA underwent amplification by bias-controlled multiplex PCR, followed by high-throughput sequencing. The original pipeline was this. Collapsing and filtering of sequences were performed to quantify the absolute abundance of each unique TCRbeta CDR3 region. T cell fraction was estimated by normalization of TCRbeta template counts to usable DNA, with usable DNA being measured through amplification of reference genes present in all nucleated cells. Repertoire TCRs were annotated as SARS-CoV-2-specific when V gene, CDR3 amino acid sequence and J gene were exactly matched to a known reactive TCR set. The reference SARS-CoV-2 TCR set was obtained from MIRA and was filtered for enrichment in COVID-19-positive ImmuneCODE repertoires, whereby public or cross-reactive TCRs were removed. Based on the MIRA antigens, annotated TCRs were further analysed at the level of specific ORF or position within ORF. Breadth was defined as annotated unique rearrangements over total unique productive rearrangements; depth was the summed frequency of those rearrangements. Two-sided Wilcoxon rank-sum tests were applied when comparing TCR breadth between groups. Here the immuneACCESS table is served through TCRdb, limited to in-frame sequences with V and J called. Missing clones are a known gap in these copies; in checked studies unresolved V genes cover under half, and the rest lacks a known reason. V and J calls and clone size are as listed in that table; D and trimming were resolved from the DNA. Counted in this sample were some 350,000 clones; 85% to 90% of them appeared once. The leading ten clones occupy about 5% of the sample.

This receptor chain uses TRBV29-1 and TRBJ2-2; a stretch of 8 junction bases matches TRBD1. The sequence derives from a person between 18 and 60 years old who received the Ad26.COV2.S COVID-19 vaccine or a placebo. The starting material was peripheral blood, obtained in a trial of Ad26.COV2.S vaccine versus placebo. The DNA sequence follows: TGCAGCGTGACAGGGGCGGCCACCGGGGAGCTGTTTTTT. Protein translation: CSVTGAATGELFF.